Following are 11 T cell receptor beta chains from one sample sequenced in a study of T cell responses to AZD1222 COVID-19 vaccine. Sequencing was performed with immunoSEQ multiplex PCR; in TCRdb, only in-frame clones are kept and a portion is missing. The sample carries some 80,000 clones, around 89% recorded once. Sequences were derived from peripheral blood, sampled on day 0 of AZD1222 vaccination. These receptors were collected from an adult in good health.

V usage is TRBV6-1 and J usage is TRBJ1-3; the D gene is possibly TRBD1 (5 bases). Germline V gives CDR1 MNHNS, CDR2 SASEGT. Trimming removed 2 bases from V and 1 base from J, with 12 bases in between. The CDR3 is 16 amino acids. The CDR3 region has the DNA TGTGCCAGCAGTGAACTGGAGGGGAGATCTGGAAACACCATATATTTT. It yields the protein CASSELEGRSGNTIYF.

The gene calls are TRBV7-2 and TRBJ1-1; no reliable D call. Germline lookup yields CDR1 SGHTA and CDR2 FQGNSA. This CDR3 region has 14 residues. Trimming took 5 bases from V and 4 from J, leaving 14 bases between them. DNA for the CDR3: TGTGCCAGCAGCCCCCAGCGGGCCTTCACTGAAGCTTTCTTT. It is translated as CASSPQRAFTEAFF.

The V gene is TRBV5-1, the J gene TRBJ1-4; no firm D call. CDR1 is SGHRS and CDR2 is YFSETQ in the germline V gene. The CDR3 runs 14 residues. Trimming took off 2 bases at V and 8 bases at J, with 13 bases between the two ends. The CDR3 sequence is CASSLPDRGEKLFF. The CDR3 DNA is TGCGCCAGCAGCTTACCGGACCGAGGAGAAAAACTGTTTTTT.

The rearrangement uses TRBV19 and TRBJ2-6; TRBD1 is a possible D gene (6 bases). V was shortened by 0 bases and J by 2 bases, with 8 bases between the two germline ends. CDR1 and CDR2 (germline): LNHDA, SQIVND (reference sequence). This CDR3 is built from 16 residues. The CDR3 sequence: CASSIDGGAGANVLTF. CDR3 nucleotide sequence: TGTGCCAGTAGTATAGATGGGGGCGCTGGGGCCAACGTCCTGACTTTC.

The V and J genes are TRBV3-1 (or the pseudogene TRBV3-2) and TRBJ2-7; 9 bases align to TRBD1. The CDR3 sequence is 14 residues long. V lost 10 bases, J lost 5 bases, and 12 bases stayed unmatched. Germline V lookup: CDR1 LGHDT, CDR2 YNNKEL (reference sequence). CDR3 in DNA: TGTGCCACCGTAACCGGGACAGGGACCCACGAGCAGTACTTC. Amino acid sequence: CATVTGTGTHEQYF.

The chain couples TRBV19 to TRBJ1-2; no definite D call. This CDR3 has 15 residues. The germline V and J ends were trimmed by 3 bases and 3 bases, with 14 bases remaining between them. Germline CDR1 is LNHDA and CDR2 is SQIVND (reference sequence). In DNA, the CDR3 is TGTGCCAGTAGTATCCCCTACATACGTGACTATGGCTACACCTTC. It is translated as CASSIPYIRDYGYTF. The variable domain in full, completed from reference TRBV19 and TRBJ1-2, reads DGGITQSPKYLFRKEGQNVTLSCEQNLNHDAMYWYRQDPGQGLRLIYYSQIVNDFQKGDIAEGYSVSREKKESFPLTVTSAQKNPTAFYLCASSIPYIRDYGYTFGSGTRLTVV.

The V call is TRBV5-5, the J call TRBJ2-7, with 10 positions matching TRBD1. Per the germline V gene, CDR1 is SGHKS and CDR2 is YYEKEE (reference sequence). V shed 6 bases and J 1 base; nucleotides not matched to a gene: 4. The length of the CDR3 is 14 residues. This CDR3 is CASNPGQGSYEQYF. In DNA, the CDR3 is TGTGCCAGCAACCCGGGACAGGGGTCCTACGAGCAGTACTTC.

V and J are TRBV29-1 and TRBJ1-2, with 7 bases matching TRBD1. The J segment lost 4 bases and the V segment lost 0 bases, leaving 8 bases of the junction unmatched. This CDR3 is built from 15 residues. The germline gives CDR1 SQVTM, CDR2 ANQGSEA. The DNA of the CDR3 is TGCAGCGTTGAAGATCTACAGGGGACCCTCTATGGCTACACCTTC. Amino acid sequence: CSVEDLQGTLYGYTF.

V is TRBV27 and J is TRBJ1-1, with D possibly matching TRBD1 (6 bases). V was pared by 6 bases and J by 2 bases, with 13 bases between. Germline CDR1 is MNHEY and CDR2 is SMNVEV (reference sequence). The CDR3 spans 14 residues. CDR3 nucleotides: TGTGCCAGCAGGATGGGACACACAAACACTGAAGCTTTCTTT. This translates into CASRMGHTNTEAFF.

V usage is TRBV13 and J usage is TRBJ2-7; 8 bases are a match to TRBD1. The V gene end was trimmed by 5 bases and the J gene end by 2 bases; junction bases not matched to a gene: 5. The germline CDR1 and CDR2 sequences are PRHDT and FYEKMQ (reference sequence). The CDR3 loop spans 14 amino acids. The CDR3 reads CASSRRGPAYEQYF. Written as DNA, the CDR3 is TGTGCCAGCAGCCGCAGGGGGCCCGCCTACGAGCAGTACTTC. Drawing the rest from reference TRBV13 and TRBJ2-7, the complete variable domain is AAGVIQSPRHLIKEKRETATLKCYPIPRHDTVYWYQQGPGQDPQFLISFYEKMQSDKGSIPDRFSAQQFSDYHSELNMSSLELGDSALYFCASSRRGPAYEQYFGPGTRLTVT.

This clone was seen a few times. The gene calls are TRBV18 and TRBJ2-2; 9 bases line up with TRBD2. The CDR3 covers 17 residues. Trimming removed 3 bases from V and 0 bases from J; junction bases left unmatched: 5. Germline lookup yields CDR1 KGHSH and CDR2 LQKENI. The CDR3 loop reads CASSPLAGASNTGELFF. The CDR3 nucleotides are TGTGCCAGCTCACCCTTAGCGGGGGCCTCGAACACCGGGGAGCTGTTTTTT. The whole variable domain, remainder taken from reference TRBV18 and TRBJ2-2, is NAGVMQNPRHLVRRRGQEARLRCSPMKGHSHVYWYRQLPEEGLKFMVYLQKENIIDESGMPKERFSAEFPKEGPSILRIQQVVRGDSAAYFCASSPLAGASNTGELFFGEGSRLTVL.